The subject of this entry is one T cell receptor beta chain. Its cognate antigen is unknown. This specimen belongs to a study of PD-L1 blockade in urothelial cancer. Whole-study context: Beginning at some point between 2012 and 2014, patients received atezolizumab, given as 1,200 mg intravenously every 3 weeks. T cell content in blood samples showed a median of approximately 150,000. Blood was analyzed 3 weeks (second dose) and 6 weeks after treatment start.

The CDR3 runs to 15 residues. The V gene's germline CDR1 is MNHEY and CDR2 SMNVEV (reference sequence). With 6 bases clipped from V and 5 bases from J, the junction kept 13 bases outside the gene matches. Indicated time point: pretreatment peripheral blood. Study-level findings and limits: Lower than median blood TCR clonality before treatment predicted better survival.

The repertoire was sequenced with immunoSEQ multiplex PCR; TCRdb's copy has only in-frame clones and lacks some. The profile shows 72,000 or so clones, about 90% of them singletons. The V call is TRBV27, the J call TRBJ2-7; TRBD1 agrees at 7 bases. The sequence was obtained from a man in his fifties or sixties with urothelial cancer. Here the sequenced sample was PBMCs, taken around atezolizumab (anti-PD-L1) treatment. CDR3 coding DNA: TGTGCCAGCAGCTTACAGGACAGGAGGTCCAACGAGCAGTACTTC. Its protein is CASSLQDRRSNEQYF.